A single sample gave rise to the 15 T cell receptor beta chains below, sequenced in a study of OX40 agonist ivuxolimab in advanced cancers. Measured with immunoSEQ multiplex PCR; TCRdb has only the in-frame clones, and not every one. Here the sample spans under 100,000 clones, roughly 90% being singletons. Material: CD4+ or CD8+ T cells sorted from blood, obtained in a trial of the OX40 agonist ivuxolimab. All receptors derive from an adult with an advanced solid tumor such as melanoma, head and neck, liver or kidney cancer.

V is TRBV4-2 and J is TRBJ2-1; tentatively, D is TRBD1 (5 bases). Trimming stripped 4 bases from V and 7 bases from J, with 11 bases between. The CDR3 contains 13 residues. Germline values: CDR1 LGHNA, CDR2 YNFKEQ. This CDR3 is CASSLSGSNEQFF. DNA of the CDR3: TGTGCCAGCAGCCTCTCAGGGTCGAATGAGCAGTTCTTC.

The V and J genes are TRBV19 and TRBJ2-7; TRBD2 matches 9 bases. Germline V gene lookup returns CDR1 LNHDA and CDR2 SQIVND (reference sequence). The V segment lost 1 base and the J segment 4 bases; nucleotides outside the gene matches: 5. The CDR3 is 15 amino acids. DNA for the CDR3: TGTGCCAGTAGTATAGGGGCTAGCGGGACTTACGAGCAGTACTTC. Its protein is CASSIGASGTYEQYF.

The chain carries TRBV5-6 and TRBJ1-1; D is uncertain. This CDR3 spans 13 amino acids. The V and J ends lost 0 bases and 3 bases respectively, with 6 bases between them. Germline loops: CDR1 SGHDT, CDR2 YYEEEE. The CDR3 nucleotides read TGTGCCAGCAGCTTGGAGCGGGACACTGAAGCTTTCTTT. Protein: CASSLERDTEAFF.

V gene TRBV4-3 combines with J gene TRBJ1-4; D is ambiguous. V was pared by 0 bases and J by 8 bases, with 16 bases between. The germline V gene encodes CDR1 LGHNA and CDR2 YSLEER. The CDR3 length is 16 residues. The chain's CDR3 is CASSQDYRGYEEKLFF. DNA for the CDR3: TGCGCCAGCAGCCAAGATTATCGGGGTTATGAGGAAAAACTGTTTTTT.

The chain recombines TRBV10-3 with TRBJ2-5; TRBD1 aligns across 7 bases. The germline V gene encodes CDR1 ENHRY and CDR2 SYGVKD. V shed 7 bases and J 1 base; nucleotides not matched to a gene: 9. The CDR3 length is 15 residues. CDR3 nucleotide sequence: TGTGCCATCAAGGCAGGGACAGAGGTCCAAGAGACCCAGTACTTC. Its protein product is CAIKAGTEVQETQYF.

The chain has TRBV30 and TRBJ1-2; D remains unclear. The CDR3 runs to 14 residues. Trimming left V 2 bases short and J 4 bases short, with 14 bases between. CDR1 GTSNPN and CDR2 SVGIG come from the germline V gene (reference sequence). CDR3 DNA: TGTGCCTGGAGTCCCACCTCCCTTTTCTATGGCTACACCTTC. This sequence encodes CAWSPTSLFYGYTF.

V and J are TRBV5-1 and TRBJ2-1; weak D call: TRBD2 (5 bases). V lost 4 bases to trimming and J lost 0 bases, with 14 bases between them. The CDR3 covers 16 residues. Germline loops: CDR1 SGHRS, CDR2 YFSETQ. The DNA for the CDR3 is TGCGCCAGCAGCCCCGCCCCGGGAAGCTCCTACAATGAGCAGTTCTTC. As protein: CASSPAPGSSYNEQFF.

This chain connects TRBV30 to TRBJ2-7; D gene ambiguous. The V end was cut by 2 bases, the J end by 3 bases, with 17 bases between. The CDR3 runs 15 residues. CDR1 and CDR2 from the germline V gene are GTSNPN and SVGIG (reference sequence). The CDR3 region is CAWSRYGEGIYEQYF. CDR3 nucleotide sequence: TGTGCCTGGAGTCGCTATGGGGAAGGAATCTACGAGCAGTACTTC.

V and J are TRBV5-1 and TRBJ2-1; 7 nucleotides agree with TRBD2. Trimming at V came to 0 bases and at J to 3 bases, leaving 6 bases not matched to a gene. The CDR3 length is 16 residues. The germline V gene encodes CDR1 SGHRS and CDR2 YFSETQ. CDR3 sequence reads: CASSLAEGLLYNEQFF. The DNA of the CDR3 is TGCGCCAGCAGCTTGGCCGAGGGACTACTCTACAATGAGCAGTTCTTC.

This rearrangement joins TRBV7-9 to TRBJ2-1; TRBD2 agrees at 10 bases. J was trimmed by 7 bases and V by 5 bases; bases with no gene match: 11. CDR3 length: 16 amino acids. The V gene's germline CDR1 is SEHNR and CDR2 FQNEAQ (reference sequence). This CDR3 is CASSPLSGRGLNEQFF. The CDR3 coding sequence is TGTGCCAGCAGCCCCTTGAGCGGGAGGGGCCTTAATGAGCAGTTCTTC. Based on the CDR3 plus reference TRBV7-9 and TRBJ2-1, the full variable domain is DTGVSQNPRHKITKRGQNVTFRCDPISEHNRLYWYRQTLGQGPEFLTYFQNEAQLEKSRLLSDRFSAERPKGSFSTLEIQRTEQGDSAMYLCASSPLSGRGLNEQFFGPGTRLTVL.

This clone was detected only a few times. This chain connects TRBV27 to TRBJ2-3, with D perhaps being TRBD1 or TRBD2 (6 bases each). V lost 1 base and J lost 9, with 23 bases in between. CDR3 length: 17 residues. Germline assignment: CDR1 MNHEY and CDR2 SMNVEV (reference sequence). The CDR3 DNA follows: TGTGCCAGCAGTTTATGGGGGATACTATGGAGGGGGAACACGCAGTATTTT. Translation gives CASSLWGILWRGNTQYF.

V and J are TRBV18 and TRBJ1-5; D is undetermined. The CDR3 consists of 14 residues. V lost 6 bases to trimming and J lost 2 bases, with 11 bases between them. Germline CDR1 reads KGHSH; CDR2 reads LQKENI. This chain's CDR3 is CASSSPGGNQPQHF. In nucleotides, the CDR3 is TGTGCCAGCTCTTCACCCGGGGGCAATCAGCCCCAGCATTTT.

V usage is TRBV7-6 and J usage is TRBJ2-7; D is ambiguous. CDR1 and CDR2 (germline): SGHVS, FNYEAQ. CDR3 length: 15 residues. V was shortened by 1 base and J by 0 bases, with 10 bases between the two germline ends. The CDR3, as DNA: TGTGCCAGCAGCTTAGGATCGGGTTACTCCTACGAGCAGTACTTC. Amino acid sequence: CASSLGSGYSYEQYF.

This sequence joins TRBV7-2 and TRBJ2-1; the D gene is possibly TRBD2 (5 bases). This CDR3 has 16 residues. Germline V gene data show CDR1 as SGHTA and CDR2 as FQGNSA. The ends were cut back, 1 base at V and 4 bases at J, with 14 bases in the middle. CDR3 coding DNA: TGTGCCAGCAGCTTAGGCTCAGGTTCGGGATACAATGAGCAGTTCTTC. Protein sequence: CASSLGSGSGYNEQFF.

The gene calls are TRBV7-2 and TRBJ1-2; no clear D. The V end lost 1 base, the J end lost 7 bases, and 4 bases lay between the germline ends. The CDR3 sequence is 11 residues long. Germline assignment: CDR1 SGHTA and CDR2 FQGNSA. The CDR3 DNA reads TGTGCCAGCAGCTTAGAAGGTGGCTACACCTTC. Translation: CASSLEGGYTF.